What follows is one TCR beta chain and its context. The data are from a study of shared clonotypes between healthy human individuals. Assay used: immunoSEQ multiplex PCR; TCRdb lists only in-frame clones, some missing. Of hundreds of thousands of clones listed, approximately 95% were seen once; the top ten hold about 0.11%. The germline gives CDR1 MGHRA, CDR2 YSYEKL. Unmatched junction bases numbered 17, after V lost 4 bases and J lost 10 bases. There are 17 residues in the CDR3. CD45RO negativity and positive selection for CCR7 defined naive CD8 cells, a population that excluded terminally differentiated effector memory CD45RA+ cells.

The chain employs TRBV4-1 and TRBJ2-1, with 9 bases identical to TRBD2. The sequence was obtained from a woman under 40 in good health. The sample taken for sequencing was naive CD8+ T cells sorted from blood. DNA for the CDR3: TGCGCCAGCAGCCTACTAACTCAAGCGGGGGGCTCCAGCGAGCAGTTCTTC. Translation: CASSLLTQAGGSSEQFF.